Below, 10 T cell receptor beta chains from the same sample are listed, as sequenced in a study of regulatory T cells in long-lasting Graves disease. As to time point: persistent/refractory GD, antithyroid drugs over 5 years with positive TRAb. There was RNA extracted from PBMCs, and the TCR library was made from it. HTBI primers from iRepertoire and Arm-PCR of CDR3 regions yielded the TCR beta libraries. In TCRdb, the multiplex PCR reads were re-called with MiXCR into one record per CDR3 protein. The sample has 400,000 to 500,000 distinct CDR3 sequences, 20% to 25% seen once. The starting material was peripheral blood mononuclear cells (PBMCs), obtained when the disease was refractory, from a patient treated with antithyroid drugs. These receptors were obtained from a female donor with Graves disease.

The CDR3 is CASSQPRDSDYGYTF. CDR3 in DNA: TGCGCCAGCAGCCAACCCCGGGACAGTGACTATGGCTACACCTTC. V is TRBV4-1 and J is TRBJ1-2; 7 positions agree with TRBD1. Trimming removed 2 bases from V and 3 bases from J; junction bases left unmatched: 6. This CDR3 has 15 amino acids. CDR1 is MGHRA, CDR2 YSYEKL, per germline.

The CDR3 DNA follows: TGCAGTGCTAGAGAAAGCAGGGGTGAAAAACTGTTTTTT. Amino acid sequence: CSARESRGEKLFF. The chain combines TRBV20-1 with TRBJ1-4; D possibly corresponds to TRBD1 (6 bases). This CDR3 spans 13 amino acids. V shed 0 bases and J shed 7 bases, with 9 bases lying between them. The germline CDR1 and CDR2 sequences are DFQATT and SNEGSKA (reference sequence).

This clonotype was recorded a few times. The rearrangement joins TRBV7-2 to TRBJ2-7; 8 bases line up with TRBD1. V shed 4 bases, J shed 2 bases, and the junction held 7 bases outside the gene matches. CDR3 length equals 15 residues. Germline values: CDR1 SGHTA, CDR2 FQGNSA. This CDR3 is CASSSGAGGAYEQYF. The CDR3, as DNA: TGTGCCAGCAGCTCTGGGGCAGGGGGCGCCTACGAGCAGTACTTC.

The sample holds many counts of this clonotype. The CDR3 protein is CASNRPSGDSPLHF. The CDR3 DNA sequence: TGTGCCAGCAATCGCCCTTCCGGGGATTCACCCCTCCACTTT. This chain links TRBV2 with TRBJ1-6; D not certain. V shed 7 bases and J shed 8 bases, with 15 bases lying between them. The CDR3 is made up of 14 amino acids. The V gene's germline CDR1 is SNHLY and CDR2 FYNNEI.

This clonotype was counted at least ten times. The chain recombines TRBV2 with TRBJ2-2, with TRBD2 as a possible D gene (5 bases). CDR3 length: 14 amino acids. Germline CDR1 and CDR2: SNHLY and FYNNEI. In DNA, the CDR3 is TGTGCACGAAAGGGAGCTACGGGCACCGGGGAGCTGTTTTTT. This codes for CARKGATGTGELFF.

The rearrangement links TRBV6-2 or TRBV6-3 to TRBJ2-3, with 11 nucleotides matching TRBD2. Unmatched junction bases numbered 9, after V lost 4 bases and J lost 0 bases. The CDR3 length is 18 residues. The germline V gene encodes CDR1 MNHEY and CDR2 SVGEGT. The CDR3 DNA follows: TGTGCCAGCAGTTTAAGGACTAGCGGGCGCTCTAGCACAGATACGCAGTATTTT. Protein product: CASSLRTSGRSSTDTQYF.

The CDR3 loop is CASRPGGAMNTEAFF. DNA of the CDR3: TGTGCCAGCAGACCGGGGGGCGCAATGAACACTGAAGCTTTCTTT. J is TRBJ1-1 and V is TRBV14, with TRBD1 as a possible D gene (6 bases). Trimming stripped 6 bases from V and 0 bases from J, with 14 bases between. CDR3 length: 15 amino acids. Germline V gene lookup returns CDR1 SGHDN and CDR2 FVKESK. Full variable domain (outside the CDR3, taken from reference TRBV14 and TRBJ1-1): EAGVTQFPSHSVIEKGQTVTLRCDPISGHDNLYWYRRVMGKEIKFLLHFVKESKQDESGMPNNRFLAERTGGTYSTLKVQPAELEDSGVYFCASRPGGAMNTEAFFGQGTRLTVV.

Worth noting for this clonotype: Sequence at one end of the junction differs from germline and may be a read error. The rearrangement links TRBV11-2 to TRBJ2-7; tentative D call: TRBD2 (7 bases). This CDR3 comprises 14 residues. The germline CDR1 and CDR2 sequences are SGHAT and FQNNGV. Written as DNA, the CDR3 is TGTGCCAGCAGCTTAGTAGGGGGGGGCGACGAGCAGCACTTC. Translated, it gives CASSLVGGGDEQHF.

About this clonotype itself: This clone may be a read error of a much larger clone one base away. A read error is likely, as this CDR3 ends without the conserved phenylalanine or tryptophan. The CDR3 loop reads CASSESSYEQYL. The CDR3 nucleotides read TGTGCCAGCAGTGAGAGCTCCTACGAGCAGTACCTC. The V gene is TRBV6-2 or TRBV6-3, the J gene TRBJ2-7; D gene uncertain. This CDR3 has 12 amino acids. Germline V CDR1 and CDR2: MNHEY, SVGEGT. The V gene lost 5 bases and the J gene lost 0 bases, with 5 bases spanning the gap.

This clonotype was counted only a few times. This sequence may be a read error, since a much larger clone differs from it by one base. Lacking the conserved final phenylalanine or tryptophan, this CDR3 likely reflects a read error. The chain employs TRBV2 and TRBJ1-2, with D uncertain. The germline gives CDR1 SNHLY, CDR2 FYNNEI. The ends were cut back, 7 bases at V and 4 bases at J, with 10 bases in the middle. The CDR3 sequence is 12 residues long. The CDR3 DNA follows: TGTGCCAGCATTAAGAACATCTATGGCTACACCCTC. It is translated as CASIKNIYGYTL.